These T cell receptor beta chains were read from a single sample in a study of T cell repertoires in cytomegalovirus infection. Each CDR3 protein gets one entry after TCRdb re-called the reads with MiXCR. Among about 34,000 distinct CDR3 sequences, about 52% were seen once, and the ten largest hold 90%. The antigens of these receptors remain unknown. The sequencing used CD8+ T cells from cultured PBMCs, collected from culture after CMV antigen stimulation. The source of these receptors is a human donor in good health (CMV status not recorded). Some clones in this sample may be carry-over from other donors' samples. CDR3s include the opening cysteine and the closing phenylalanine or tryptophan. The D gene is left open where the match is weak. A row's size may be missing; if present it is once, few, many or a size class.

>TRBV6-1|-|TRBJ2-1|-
TGTGCCAGCATAGGGGCTAGTTCTGTCAATGAGCAGTTCTTC
CASIGASSVNEQFF
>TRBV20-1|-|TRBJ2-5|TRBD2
TGCAGTGCTACCAGCCCGGGACTAGCGGGAGAAGAGACCCAGTACTTC
CSATSPGLAGEETQYF
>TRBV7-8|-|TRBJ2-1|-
TGTGCCAGCAGCTTAGCGGGATTTAAGCGGAATGAGCAGTTCTTC
CASSLAGFKRNEQFF
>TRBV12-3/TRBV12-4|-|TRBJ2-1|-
TGTGCCAGCAGTGGTTCGGGACCGGGGAGAGGTGAGCAGTTCTTC
CASSGSGPGRGEQFF
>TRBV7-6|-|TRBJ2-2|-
TGTGCCAGCAGCTCCCCTCGTGGGGTCGACACCGGGGAGCTGTTTTTT
CASSSPRGVDTGELFF
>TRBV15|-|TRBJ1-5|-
TGTGCCACCAGCAGTGGGGGTTCCAATCAGCCCCAGCATTTT
CATSSGGSNQPQHF
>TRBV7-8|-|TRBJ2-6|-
TGTGCCAGCAGCTTAGGAAGGGGATTGCGGCTCGGGGCCAACGTCCTGACTTTC
CASSLGRGLRLGANVLTF
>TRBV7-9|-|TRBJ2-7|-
TGTGCCAGCAGTCAGGGAAATGGCGAGCAGTACTTC
CASSQGNGEQYF
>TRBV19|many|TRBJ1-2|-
TGTGCCAGTACCTCGGGCTTGACCTATGGCTACACCTTC
CASTSGLTYGYTF
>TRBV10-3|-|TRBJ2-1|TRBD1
TGTGCCATCAGTGAGTCGAAGTATTCAGGGGGCATAGACAATGAGCAGTTCTTC
CAISESKYSGGIDNEQFF
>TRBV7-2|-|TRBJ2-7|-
TGTGCCAGCAGTTCTACTCCGACAGGCAACTACGAGCAGTACTTC
CASSSTPTGNYEQYF
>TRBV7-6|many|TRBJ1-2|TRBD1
TGTGCCAGCAGCTTATCGAACTTCCAGGGGGCAGATGGCTACACCTTC
CASSLSNFQGADGYTF
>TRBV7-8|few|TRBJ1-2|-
TGTGCCAGCAGCTTAGGGGGGGACTATGGCTACACCTTC
CASSLGGDYGYTF
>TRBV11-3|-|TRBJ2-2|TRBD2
TGTGCCAGCAGCTTAGACCCTCCGGGAGCGGGAGTACCCACCGGGGAGCTGTTTTTT
CASSLDPPGAGVPTGELFF
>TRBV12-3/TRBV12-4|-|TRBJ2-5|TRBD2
TGTGCCAGCAGTTTAAGAACTAGCGGTGGAGAGACCCAGTACTTC
CASSLRTSGGETQYF
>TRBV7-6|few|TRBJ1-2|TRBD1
TGTGCCAGCACTAGACAGGGCTCCTATGGCTACACCTTC
CASTRQGSYGYTF
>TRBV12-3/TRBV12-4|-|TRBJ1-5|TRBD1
TGTGCCAGCAGACTCGGACAGGGGATTCAGCCCCAGCATTTT
CASRLGQGIQPQHF
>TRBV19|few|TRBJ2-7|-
TGTGCCAGTAGTATTGCAGAACCGGGAGCAGAAATTACCTACGAGCAGTACTTC
CASSIAEPGAEITYEQYF